This TCR beta chain was recovered during a study of blood T cell repertoires in COVID-19. Overall study context: Both acute and convalescent COVID-19 samples were obtained from the United States, Italy and Spain.

Trimming left V 4 bases short and J 3 bases short, with 14 bases between. Germline assignment: CDR1 SGDLS and CDR2 YYNGEE. CDR3 size: 15 residues. Generated by immunoSEQ multiplex PCR, the TCRdb table keeps only in-frame clones and is missing some. This sample has roughly 150,000 clones; about four fifths occur once, and the top ten carry over 10%. This chain joins TRBV9 and TRBJ1-3; D not resolved. The TCR was taken from a man in his 70s who had recovered from COVID-19. The sequencing sample was made of peripheral blood. The CDR3 protein is CASSTPGSGGNTIYF. The CDR3 nucleotides read TGTGCCAGCAGCACCCCGGGGTCCGGTGGAAACACCATATATTTT.